The 12 T cell receptor beta chains below all came from one sample that was sequenced in a study of T-cell reconstitution after alpha-beta-depleted transplantation in children. Unique molecular identifiers were incorporated when the TCRbeta library was constructed. TCRdb analysed the PCR reads with MiXCR anew, one entry per CDR3 protein. The sample gives some 200,000 distinct CDR3 sequences, 13% to 15% of which show up once; roughly 13% is in the top ten. The sequenced sample was PBMCs from the stem cell graft donor, obtained from the stem cell graft. The receptors come from a human donor who donated a stem cell graft to a child with acute lymphoblastic leukemia.

This clonotype was picked up many times. The V call is TRBV20-1, the J call TRBJ2-3, with D perhaps matching TRBD2 (6 bases). V was trimmed by 0 bases and J by 0 bases, leaving 13 bases between them. The CDR3 is 16 amino acids. Germline V lookup: CDR1 DFQATT, CDR2 SNEGSKA (reference sequence). CDR3 nucleotide sequence: TGCAGTGCTAGAGATAGGAGGACTACTAGCACAGATACGCAGTATTTT. Translating it yields CSARDRRTTSTDTQYF.

In its sample, this clonotype was seen many times. CDR3 protein: CASSLAPTSPGELFF. The DNA for the CDR3 is TGCGCCAGCAGCTTGGCACCGACTAGCCCCGGGGAGCTGTTTTTT. The rearrangement joins TRBV5-1 to TRBJ2-2; 7 nucleotides line up with TRBD2. Germline-derived CDR1 and CDR2 are SGHRS and YFSETQ. The length of the CDR3 is 15 residues. Trimming removed 0 bases from V and 6 bases from J; junction bases left unmatched: 5.

This clonotype was seen ten or more times. This rearrangement joins TRBV20-1 to TRBJ1-2; 8 positions match TRBD1. Germline loops: CDR1 DFQATT, CDR2 SNEGSKA (reference sequence). The CDR3 length is 13 residues. Germline trimming cut 0 bases from V and 6 bases from J; bases unmatched to any gene: 3. This chain's CDR3 is CSARDQTGDGYTF. The CDR3 DNA reads TGCAGTGCTAGAGATCAGACAGGGGATGGCTACACCTTC.

The rearrangement joins TRBV7-8 to TRBJ2-5; 10 bases agree with TRBD2. The CDR3 has 15 amino acids. J was trimmed by 9 bases and V by 0 bases; bases with no gene match: 7. Germline assignment: CDR1 SGHVS and CDR2 FQNEAQ. The CDR3 reads CASSLARGSGRPQYF. The CDR3 DNA is TGTGCCAGCAGCTTAGCCAGGGGTAGCGGGAGGCCCCAGTACTTC.

Of note for this clonotype: This may be a read error, as it is one base from a much larger clone. Since no conserved phenylalanine or tryptophan closes the CDR3, a read error is the likely cause. The chain couples TRBV9 to TRBJ2-7, with D perhaps matching TRBD1 (5 bases). In germline, CDR1 is SGDLS, CDR2 YYNGEE. This CDR3 contains 14 residues. V lost 0 bases, J lost 4 bases, and 11 bases lay in between. Here the CDR3 reads CASSVERQGYEQYL. CDR3 DNA: TGTGCCAGCAGCGTAGAAAGGCAGGGATACGAGCAGTACTTA.

Ten or more counts support this clonotype. The V gene is TRBV29-1, the J gene TRBJ2-3; 9 bases map to TRBD2. V trimming: 4 bases; J trimming: 2 bases; junction bases outside the gene matches: 7. Germline V CDR1 and CDR2: SQVTM, ANQGSEA. The CDR3 spans 15 residues. In DNA, the CDR3 is TGCAGCGTTGTAGGGAGCGGGAGGCACACAGATACGCAGTATTTT. Translation: CSVVGSGRHTDTQYF.

The chain links TRBV7-2 to TRBJ2-5; TRBD2 agrees at 12 bases. The V gene end was trimmed by 0 bases and the J gene end by 5 bases; junction bases not matched to a gene: 10. The CDR3 is 18 amino acids. The germline gives CDR1 SGHTA, CDR2 FQGNSA. CDR3 sequence (DNA): TGTGCCAGCAGCTTAGCTTGGACTAGCGGGATCATTGCCGAGACCCAGTACTTC. Amino acid sequence: CASSLAWTSGIIAETQYF. Using reference TRBV7-2 and TRBJ2-5 for the parts outside the CDR3, the full variable domain is GAGVSQSPSNKVTEKGKDVELRCDPISGHTALYWYRQSLGQGLEFLIYFQGNSAPDKSGLPSDRFSAERTGGSVSTLTIQRTQQEDSAVYLCASSLAWTSGIIAETQYFGPGTRLLVL.

This clonotype has ten or more counts. The chain has TRBV29-1 and TRBJ2-2; D gene ambiguous. Germline lookup yields CDR1 SQVTM and CDR2 ANQGSEA. The V end lost 3 bases, the J end lost 8 bases, and 4 bases lay between the germline ends. This CDR3 contains 10 residues. The CDR3 loop reads CSVDIGELFF. CDR3 nucleotide sequence: TGCAGCGTTGATATAGGGGAGCTGTTTTTT.

This clonotype turned up a few times. The V and J genes are TRBV5-1 and TRBJ1-1; a possible D gene is TRBD1 (5 bases). Between the trimmed V and J ends, which lost 5 bases and 0 bases, there was a span of 14 bases. The CDR3 length is 15 residues. Germline lookup yields CDR1 SGHRS and CDR2 YFSETQ. CDR3 amino acids: CASRRGGGMNTEAFF. CDR3 nucleotide sequence: TGCGCCAGCAGACGCGGGGGGGGAATGAACACTGAAGCTTTCTTT. Together with reference TRBV5-1 and TRBJ1-1, the CDR3 gives the full variable domain: KAGVTQTPRYLIKTRGQQVTLSCSPISGHRSVSWYQQTPGQGLQFLFEYFSETQRNKGNFPGRFSGRQFSNSRSEMNVSTLELGDSALYLCASRRGGGMNTEAFFGQGTRLTVV.

This clonotype was observed many times. The CDR3 spells CASRGSTSGSTYEQYF. The CDR3 region has the DNA TGTGCCAGCAGGGGTTCGACTAGCGGGAGTACCTACGAGCAGTACTTC. V is TRBV12-3 or TRBV12-4 and J is TRBJ2-7; 12 bases are shared with TRBD2. The junction had 8 bases not matched to a gene; V was cut back by 6 bases and J by 2 bases. The CDR3 runs to 16 residues.

This clonotype turned up a few times. The chain is built from TRBV9 and TRBJ1-1; D uncertain. The germline V gene encodes CDR1 SGDLS and CDR2 YYNGEE. The CDR3 sequence is 15 residues long. V was cut by 2 bases and J by 0 bases, with 11 bases left in between. In DNA, the CDR3 is TGTGCCAGCAGCGTTATGTCAGGTTTGAACACTGAAGCTTTCTTT. It yields the protein CASSVMSGLNTEAFF.

Many counts were recorded for this clonotype. The V call is TRBV20-1, the J call TRBJ1-6, with D perhaps TRBD1 (5 bases). This CDR3 is 16 amino acids long. The V end was cut by 2 bases, the J end by 2 bases, with 13 bases between. Germline assignment: CDR1 DFQATT and CDR2 SNEGSKA (reference sequence). CDR3 loop: CSARIGGATYNSPLHF. The CDR3 region has the DNA TGCAGTGCTAGAATAGGTGGGGCTACCTATAATTCACCCCTCCACTTT.